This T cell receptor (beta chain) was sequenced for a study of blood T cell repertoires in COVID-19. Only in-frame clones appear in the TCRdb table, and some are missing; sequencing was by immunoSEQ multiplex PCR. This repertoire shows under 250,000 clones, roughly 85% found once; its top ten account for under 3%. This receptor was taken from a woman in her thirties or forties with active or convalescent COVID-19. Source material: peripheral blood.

For the CDR3, the DNA is TGCGCCAGCAGCCAAGAAGGCAGGGGGCCCGGCTCTGGAAACACCATATATTTT. This codes for CASSQEGRGPGSGNTIYF. V is TRBV4-1 and J is TRBJ1-3, with 8 bases matching TRBD1. The CDR3 is 18 residues long. The germline V gene encodes CDR1 MGHRA and CDR2 YSYEKL. Trimming at V came to 0 bases and at J to 0 bases, leaving 7 bases not matched to a gene.